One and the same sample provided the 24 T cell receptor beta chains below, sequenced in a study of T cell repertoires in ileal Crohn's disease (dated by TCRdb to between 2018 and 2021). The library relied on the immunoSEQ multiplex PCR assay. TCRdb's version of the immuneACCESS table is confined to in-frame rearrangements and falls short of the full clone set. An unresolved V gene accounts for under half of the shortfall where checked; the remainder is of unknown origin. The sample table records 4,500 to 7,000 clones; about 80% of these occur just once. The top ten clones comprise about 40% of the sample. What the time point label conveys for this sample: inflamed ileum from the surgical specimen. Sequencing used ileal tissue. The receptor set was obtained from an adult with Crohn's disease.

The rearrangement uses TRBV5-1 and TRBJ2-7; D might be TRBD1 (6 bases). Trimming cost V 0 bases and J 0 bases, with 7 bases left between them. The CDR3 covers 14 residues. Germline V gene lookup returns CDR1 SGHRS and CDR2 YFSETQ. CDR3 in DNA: TGCGCCAGCAGCTTGGACAGGGACTCCTACGAGCAGTACTTC. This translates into CASSLDRDSYEQYF.

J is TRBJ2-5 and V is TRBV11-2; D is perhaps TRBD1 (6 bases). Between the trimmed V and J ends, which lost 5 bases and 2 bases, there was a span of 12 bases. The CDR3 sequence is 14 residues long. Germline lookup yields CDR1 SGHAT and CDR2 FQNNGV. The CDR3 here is CASSVDRFQETQYF. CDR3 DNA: TGTGCCAGCAGCGTCGACAGGTTTCAAGAGACCCAGTACTTC.

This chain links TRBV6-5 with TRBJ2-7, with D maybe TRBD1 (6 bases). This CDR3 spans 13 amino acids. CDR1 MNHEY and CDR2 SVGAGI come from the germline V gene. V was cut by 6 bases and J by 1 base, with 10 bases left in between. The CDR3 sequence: CASRRTGSYEQYF. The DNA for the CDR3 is TGTGCCAGCAGACGAACAGGGTCCTACGAGCAGTACTTC.

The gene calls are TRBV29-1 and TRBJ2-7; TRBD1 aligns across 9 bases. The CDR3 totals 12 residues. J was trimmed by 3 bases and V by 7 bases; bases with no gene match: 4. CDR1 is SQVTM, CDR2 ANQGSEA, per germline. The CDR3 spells CSGGQGIYEQYF. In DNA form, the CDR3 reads TGCAGCGGAGGACAGGGGATCTACGAGCAGTACTTC.

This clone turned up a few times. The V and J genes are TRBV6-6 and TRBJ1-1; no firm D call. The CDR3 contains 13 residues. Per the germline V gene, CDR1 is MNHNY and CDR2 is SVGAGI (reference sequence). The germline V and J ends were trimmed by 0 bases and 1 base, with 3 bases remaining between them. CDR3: CASSYSTNTEAFF. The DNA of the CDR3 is TGTGCCAGCAGTTACTCGACGAACACTGAAGCTTTCTTT.

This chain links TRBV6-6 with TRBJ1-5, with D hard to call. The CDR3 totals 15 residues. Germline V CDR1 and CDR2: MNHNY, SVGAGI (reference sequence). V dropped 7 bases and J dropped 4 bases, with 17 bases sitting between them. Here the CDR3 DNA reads TGTGCCAGCACCCTGGGAGCGGGGAGGAATCAGCCCCAGCATTTT. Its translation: CASTLGAGRNQPQHF.

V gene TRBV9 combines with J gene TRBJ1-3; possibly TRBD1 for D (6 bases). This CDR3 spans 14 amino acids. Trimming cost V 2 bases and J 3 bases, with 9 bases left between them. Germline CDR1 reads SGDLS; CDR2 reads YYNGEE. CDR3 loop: CASSVQGYGNTIYF. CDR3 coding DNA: TGTGCCAGCAGCGTCCAGGGGTATGGAAACACCATATATTTT.

CDR3 in amino acids: CASSMGAGVTDTQYF. The DNA for the CDR3 is TGCGCCAGCAGCATGGGGGCAGGGGTCACAGATACGCAGTATTTT. V usage is TRBV5-1 and J usage is TRBJ2-3, with D possibly matching TRBD1 (6 bases). The length of the CDR3 is 15 residues. Per the germline V gene, CDR1 is SGHRS and CDR2 is YFSETQ. V was clipped by 4 bases and J by 2 bases, with 14 bases between them.

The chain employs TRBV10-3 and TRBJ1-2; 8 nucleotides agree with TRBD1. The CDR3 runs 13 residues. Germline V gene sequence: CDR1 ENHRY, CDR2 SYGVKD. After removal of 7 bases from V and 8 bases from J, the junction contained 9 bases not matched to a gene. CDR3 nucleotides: TGTGCCATCAACGGACAGGGCCCTGTCGGCTACACCTTC. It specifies CAINGQGPVGYTF.

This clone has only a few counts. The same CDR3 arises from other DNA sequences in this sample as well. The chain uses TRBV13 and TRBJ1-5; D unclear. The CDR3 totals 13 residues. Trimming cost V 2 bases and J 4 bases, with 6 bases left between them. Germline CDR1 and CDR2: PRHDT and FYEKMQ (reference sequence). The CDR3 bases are TGTGCCAGCAGCTTATCTCGGAATCAGCCCCAGCATTTT. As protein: CASSLSRNQPQHF.

CDR3 in amino acids: CASSSTTGEYTEAFF. In DNA, the CDR3 is TGTGCCAGCAGCTCCACGACAGGGGAGTACACTGAAGCTTTCTTT. The V gene is TRBV9, the J gene TRBJ1-1, with 8 bases identical to TRBD1. This CDR3 contains 15 residues. V trimming: 4 bases; J trimming: 3 bases; junction bases outside the gene matches: 8. From germline, CDR1 is SGDLS and CDR2 YYNGEE.

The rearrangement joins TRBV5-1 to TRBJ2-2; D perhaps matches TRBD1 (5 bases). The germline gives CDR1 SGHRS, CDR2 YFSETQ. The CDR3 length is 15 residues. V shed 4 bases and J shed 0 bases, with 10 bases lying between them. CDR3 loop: CASSRGQPNTGELFF. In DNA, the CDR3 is TGCGCCAGCAGCAGGGGCCAGCCGAACACCGGGGAGCTGTTTTTT. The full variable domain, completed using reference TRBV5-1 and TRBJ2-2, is KAGVTQTPRYLIKTRGQQVTLSCSPISGHRSVSWYQQTPGQGLQFLFEYFSETQRNKGNFPGRFSGRQFSNSRSEMNVSTLELGDSALYLCASSRGQPNTGELFFGEGSRLTVL.

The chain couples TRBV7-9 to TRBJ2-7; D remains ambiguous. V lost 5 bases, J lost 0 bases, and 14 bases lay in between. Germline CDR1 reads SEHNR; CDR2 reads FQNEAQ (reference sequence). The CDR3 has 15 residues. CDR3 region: CASSNLQANSYEQYF. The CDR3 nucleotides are TGTGCCAGCAGCAATCTACAAGCCAACTCCTACGAGCAGTACTTC.

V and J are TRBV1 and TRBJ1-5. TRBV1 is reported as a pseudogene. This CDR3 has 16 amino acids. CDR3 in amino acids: CTSSQRRPDGDQPQHF. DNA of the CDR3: TGCACCAGCAGCCAAAGACGGCCCGACGGGGATCAGCCCCAGCATTTT.

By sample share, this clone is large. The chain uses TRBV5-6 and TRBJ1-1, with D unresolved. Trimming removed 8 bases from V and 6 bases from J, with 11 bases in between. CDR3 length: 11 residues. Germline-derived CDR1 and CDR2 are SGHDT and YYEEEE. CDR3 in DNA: TGTGCCAGTCACCGGGGTCCTGAAGCTTTCTTT. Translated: CASHRGPEAFF.

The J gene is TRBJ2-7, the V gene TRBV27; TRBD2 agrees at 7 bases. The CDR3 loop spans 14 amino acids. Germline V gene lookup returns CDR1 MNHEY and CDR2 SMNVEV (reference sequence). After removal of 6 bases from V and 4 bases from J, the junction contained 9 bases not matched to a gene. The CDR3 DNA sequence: TGTGCCAGCAGGGGTCGTGCTAGCGGTTACGAGCAGTACTTC. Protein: CASRGRASGYEQYF.

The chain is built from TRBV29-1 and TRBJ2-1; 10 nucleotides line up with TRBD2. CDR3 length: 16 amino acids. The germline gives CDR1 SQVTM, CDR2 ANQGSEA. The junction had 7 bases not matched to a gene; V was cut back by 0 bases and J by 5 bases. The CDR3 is CSVEDTSGGANNEQFF. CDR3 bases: TGCAGCGTTGAAGATACAAGCGGGGGGGCTAACAATGAGCAGTTCTTC.

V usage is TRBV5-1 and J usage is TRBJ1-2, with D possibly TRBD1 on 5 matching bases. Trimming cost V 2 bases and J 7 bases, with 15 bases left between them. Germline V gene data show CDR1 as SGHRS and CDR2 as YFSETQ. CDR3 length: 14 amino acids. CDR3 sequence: CASSFGWQGGGYTF. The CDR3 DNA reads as TGCGCCAGCAGCTTCGGGTGGCAGGGAGGTGGCTACACCTTC.

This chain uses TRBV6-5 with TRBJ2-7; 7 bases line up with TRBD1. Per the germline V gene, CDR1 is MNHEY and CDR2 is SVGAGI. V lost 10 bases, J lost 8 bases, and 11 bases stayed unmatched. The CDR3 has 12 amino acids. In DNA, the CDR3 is TGTGCCACCCGAAGGGGACAGTCTCAGCAGTACTTC. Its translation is CATRRGQSQQYF.

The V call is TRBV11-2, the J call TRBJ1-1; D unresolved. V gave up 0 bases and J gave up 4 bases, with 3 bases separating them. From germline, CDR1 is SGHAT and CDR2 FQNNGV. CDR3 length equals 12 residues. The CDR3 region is CASSLEFTEAFF. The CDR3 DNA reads TGTGCCAGCAGCTTAGAGTTCACTGAAGCTTTCTTT.

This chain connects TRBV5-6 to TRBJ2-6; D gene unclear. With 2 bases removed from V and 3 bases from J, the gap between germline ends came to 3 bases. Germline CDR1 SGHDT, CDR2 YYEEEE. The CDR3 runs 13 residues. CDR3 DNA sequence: TGTGCCAGCAGCTTCGGTGGGGCCAACGTCCTGACTTTC. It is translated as CASSFGGANVLTF.

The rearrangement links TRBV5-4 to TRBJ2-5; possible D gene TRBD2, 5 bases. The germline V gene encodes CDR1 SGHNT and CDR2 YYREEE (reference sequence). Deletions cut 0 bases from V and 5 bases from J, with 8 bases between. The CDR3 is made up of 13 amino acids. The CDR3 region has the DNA TGTGCCAGCAGCTTGGCGGGGTGGGAGACCCAGTACTTC. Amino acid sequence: CASSLAGWETQYF. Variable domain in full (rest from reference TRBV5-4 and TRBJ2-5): ETGVTQSPTHLIKTRGQQVTLRCSSQSGHNTVSWYQQALGQGPQFIFQYYREEENGRGNFPPRFSGLQFPNYSSELNVNALELDDSALYLCASSLAGWETQYFGPGTRLLVL.

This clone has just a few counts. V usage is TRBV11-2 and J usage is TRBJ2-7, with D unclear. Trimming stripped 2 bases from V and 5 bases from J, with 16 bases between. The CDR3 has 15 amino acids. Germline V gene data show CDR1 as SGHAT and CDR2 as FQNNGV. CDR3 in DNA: TGTGCCAGCAGCTTAACTCTCAGGCAACCGGACGAGCAGTACTTC. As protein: CASSLTLRQPDEQYF.

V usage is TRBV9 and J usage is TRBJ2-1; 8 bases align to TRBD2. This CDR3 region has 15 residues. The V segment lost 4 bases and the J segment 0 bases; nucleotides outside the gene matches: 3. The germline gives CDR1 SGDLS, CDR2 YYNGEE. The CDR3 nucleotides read TGTGCCAGCAGCTTTAGCGGGGTCTCCTACAATGAGCAGTTCTTC. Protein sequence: CASSFSGVSYNEQFF. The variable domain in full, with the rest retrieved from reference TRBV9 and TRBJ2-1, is DSGVTQTPKHLITATGQRVTLRCSPRSGDLSVYWYQQSLDQGLQFLIQYYNGEERAKGNILERFSAQQFPDLHSELNLSSLELGDSALYFCASSFSGVSYNEQFFGPGTRLTVL.